The clone carrying this TCR beta chain was observed many times. TCRdb independently ran MiXCR on the 5' RACE reads; one entry per CDR3 protein. In the table there are about 30,000 distinct CDR3 sequences, 4.5% to 7% of which are singletons. The data belong to a study of neurological immune-mediated disorders. The germline CDR1 and CDR2 sequences are SGHRS and YFSETQ. This CDR3 has 13 residues. The V and J ends lost 0 bases and 1 base respectively, with 4 bases between them. The clonotype comes from a woman in her forties or fifties in good health. Sequenced input: CD4+ T cells from blood. The J gene is TRBJ2-5, the V gene TRBV5-1; no clear D gene. This CDR3 is CASSLEIQETQYF. CDR3 nucleotides: TGCGCCAGCAGCTTGGAAATCCAAGAGACCCAGTACTTC.